This T cell receptor (beta chain) was sequenced for a study of blood T cell repertoires in COVID-19. Looking at the study overall: Samples came from the United States, Italy and Spain, spanning acute and convalescent COVID-19.

The method was immunoSEQ multiplex PCR; TCRdb's version includes in-frame clones alone and lacks a portion of them. This sample has fewer than 350,000 clones, with more than 80% found just once. Germline V gene sequence: CDR1 SSHAT, CDR2 FNYEAQ (reference sequence). The CDR3 is 15 amino acids. Regarding this clone: Mismatch with germline at one junction end may stem from a read error.

The clonotype was recovered from a woman aged 30 to 39 with acute COVID-19. The V and J genes are TRBV7-7 and TRBJ2-1; TRBD2 agrees at 8 bases. Input material: PBMCs or T cells enriched from blood (not recorded which). The CDR3 loop is CASSLSRSGSDEQFF. The CDR3 DNA reads TGTGCTAGCAGCTTAAGTAGAAGCGGGAGCGATGAGCAGTTCTTC.